This T cell receptor beta chain derives from a study of shared clonotypes between healthy human individuals (dated by TCRdb to about 2020). Background for the entire study: The cohort comprised a couple of women and three men aged 18 to 49 years. For each donor, three plates each were used for CD4 naive and CD4 memory, two plates were used for CD8 naive, and one plate was used for CD8 memory. Blood TCR repertoires of four to six healthy adults were deeply sequenced to estimate repertoire size and the extent of clonotype sharing between individuals. To increase sequencing depth and limit assay-specific biases, different laboratories used diverse techniques to prepare libraries and sequence TCR repertoires. Each donor's leukapheresis produced roughly between about 0.85 and 10 billion PBMCs.

The donors were healthy, HIV-negative adults who had no recently reported acute infections or vaccinations. All donors were Caucasian adults living in Nashville, Tennessee, USA. CD4+ T cells were enriched by magnetic negative selection; naive cells were then positively selected on CD45RA, and the negative fraction formed the memory subset. Blood was obtained by leukapheresis, after which PBMCs were separated by Ficoll-Histopaque density gradient centrifugation and cryopreserved in liquid nitrogen vapor phase. Analytical flow cytometry was used to check the purity and quantity of every magnetically sorted T cell population. Genomic DNA was isolated from each sorted fraction and quantified by UV absorbance on a Nanodrop 2000c. TCR CDR3 regions were amplified from genomic DNA by multiplex PCR using the deep immunoSEQ assay. Extracted genomic DNA from each cell subset was spread evenly across all wells of several immunoSEQ 96-well plates, with each plate serving as a replicate. For sorted subsets, about 0.2 ug genomic DNA, equal to about 30,000 T cell genomes, was loaded into each replicate PCR. Purified libraries were measured with a Qubit 3.0 fluorometer, size-checked on a Bioanalyzer 2100, and measured again with the KAPA Library Quantification kit. A separate single-read 150-cycle Illumina NextSeq 550 flow cell was used to sequence each immunoSEQ 96-well plate. On the study's bioinformatics: The immunoSEQ output contained only junctional sequences without quality scores, so filtering could not match that applied to full-length reads. To assign V/J genes and CDR3, sequences were annotated using PyIR, a Python wrapper for IgBLAST v1.9, with IMGT germline references. Reads were removed for weak V/J assignments (E-value above 1e-6), missing CDR3, stop codons, out-of-frame junctions, or ambiguous translated residues. V3J clonotypes were defined as sequences sharing the same inferred V gene, J gene, and CDR3 amino acid sequence. The percentage overlap between two repertoires was calculated by dividing the number of shared unique clonotypes by the size of the smaller repertoire. Three approaches were used to assess repertoire richness: RTK rarefaction, the Chao1 estimator, and Recon v2.1 estimates of unobserved clonotypes. OLGA was used to compute generation probabilities for all TCRbeta clonotypes that the gDNA method yielded from a handful of donors. Held by TCRdb, this immuneACCESS table contains in-frame sequences only and omits some clones. Under half of the omission traces to an unresolved V gene where checked; the cause of the rest is unknown. V and J calls plus clone size are reproduced from that table; the DNA served to infer D and trimming. The sample table holds a few million clones, of which approximately 92% were seen once. Over 0.12% of the sample rests with the top ten.

As to this clone: What this receptor recognizes is not known. Within one base of it there is no much larger clone, and no base qualities were kept.

Counted from cysteine to phenylalanine, this CDR3 has 14 amino acids. Only the CDR3 region is kept as DNA, spanning 42 bases read in frame from base 1. At the junction V is shortened by 5 bases and J by 9 bases, with 14 bases in between. From a lookup of the germline V gene, CDR1 and CDR2 are ENHRY and SYGVKD. What the study reported, not specific to this receptor: Naive subsets generally had larger estimated clonotype richness than memory subsets did. Pairwise subsampling indicated that sequencing depth was expected to affect the degree of clonotype sharing among donors. The genetic and exposure-history diversity represented was limited by the small number of donors. Even with the large sequencing depth, rarefaction of the sorted-subset datasets indicated that sequencing was incomplete. Sampling was limited to blood, and TCR repertoires in tissue likely differ from TCR repertoires in blood. Compared with non-shared clonotypes, clonotypes shared by all four sorted-subset donors had higher generation probabilities. Across a few donors, approximately 5% of naive CD4, approximately 3.6% of naive CD8, approximately 2.5% of memory CD4, and roughly 0.4% of memory CD8 clonotypes were shared.

This receptor was identified in a man aged 18 to 30 in good health. The sample comprised naive CD4+ T cells sorted from blood. The cell subset or site label for this specimen denotes: CD45RA+ positively selected. Recombination linked TRBV10-3 to TRBJ1-6; perhaps TRBD1 is the D gene, with 6 bases matching. In nucleotides, the sequence is TGTGCCATCAGTAGGGGGGCGCGAGGTTCACCCCTCCACTTT. This encodes CAISRGARGSPLHF.